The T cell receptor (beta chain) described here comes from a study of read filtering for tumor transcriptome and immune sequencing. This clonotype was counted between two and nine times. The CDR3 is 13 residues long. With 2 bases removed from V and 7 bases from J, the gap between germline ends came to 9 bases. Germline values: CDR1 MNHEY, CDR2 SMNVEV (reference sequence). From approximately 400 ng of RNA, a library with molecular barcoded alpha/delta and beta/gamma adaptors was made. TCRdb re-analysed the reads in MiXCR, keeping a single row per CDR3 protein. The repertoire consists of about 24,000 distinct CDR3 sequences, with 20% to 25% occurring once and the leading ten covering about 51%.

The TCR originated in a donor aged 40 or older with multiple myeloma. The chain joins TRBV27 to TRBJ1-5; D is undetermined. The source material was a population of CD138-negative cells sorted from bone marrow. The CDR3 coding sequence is TGTGCCAGCAGTTTAACATTCAAACAGCCCCAGCATTTT. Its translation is CASSLTFKQPQHF.